Listed below are T cell receptor beta chains from one sample, sequenced in a study of metastatic and nonmetastatic thyroid tumors. TCRdb re-clonotyped the PCR reads through MiXCR. The repertoire holds roughly 19,000 clones, around 40% seen once, with under 30% in the top ten. Material: tumor tissue. These receptors came from a female donor with papillary thyroid cancer or a benign thyroid nodule (not recorded which). Some clones in this sample may be carry-over from other donors' samples. The CDR3 runs from the conserved cysteine through the conserved F or W. The order of the fields is clone size, V gene, D gene, J gene, CDR3 DNA, CDR3 protein. A D gene is named only where the DNA matches it firmly. Only some rows state a clone size, as once, few, many or a class for expanded clones.

>-|TRBV7-2|TRBD2|TRBJ2-2
TGTGCCAGCCCCCGGGGGGGTCGGAACACCGGGGAGCTGTTTTTT
CASPRGGRNTGELFF
>once|TRBV30|TRBD1|TRBJ2-7
TGTGCCTGGGACATGGGACAGACAGGACGGCAGTACTTC
CAWDMGQTGRQYF
>few|TRBV15|TRBD1|TRBJ2-1
TGTGCCACCAGCAGAAGGGGGCTCAATGAGCAGTTCTTC
CATSRRGLNEQFF
>-|TRBV3-1|-|TRBJ2-7
TGTGCCAGCAGCCAAGATCCAGGGAATTCCTACGAGCAGTACTTC
CASSQDPGNSYEQYF
>few|TRBV6-1|TRBD1|TRBJ1-5
TGTGCCAGCAGTCGAAACAGGGGCGGGAGCAATCAGCCCCAGCATTTT
CASSRNRGGSNQPQHF
>-|TRBV28|-|TRBJ1-1
TGTGCCAGCAGTTCAGGGACGACGGGTAACACTGAAGCTTTCTTT
CASSSGTTGNTEAFF
>-|TRBV20-1|TRBD2|TRBJ2-7
TGCAGTGCTAGCGGGAGGGCCTACGAGCAGTACTTC
CSASGRAYEQYF
>few|TRBV28|-|TRBJ1-6
TGTGCCAGCAGCAGCAATTCACCCCTCCACTTT
CASSSNSPLHF
>-|TRBV10-3|TRBD1|TRBJ1-3
TGTGCCATCAGTGACCCGAGACAGGGGATAGAAGACACCATATATTTT
CAISDPRQGIEDTIYF
>-|TRBV6-1|-|TRBJ1-2
TGTGCCAGCAGTGAAGTTCGGGAGTATGGCTACACCTTC
CASSEVREYGYTF
>-|TRBV5-1|TRBD1|TRBJ2-1
TGCGCCAGCAGCCGGGGACAGGTGGGCAATGAGCAGTTCTTC
CASSRGQVGNEQFF
>few|TRBV25-1|-|TRBJ2-2
TGTGCCAGCACGGGACCTACGAACACCGGGGAGCTGTCTTTT
CASTGPTNTGELSF
>few|TRBV6-2/TRBV6-3|-|TRBJ1-2
TGTGCCAGCAGTTACAGGCCGGCGCCAAGGGAAGGTGGCTACACCTTC
CASSYRPAPREGGYTF
>-|TRBV5-1|-|TRBJ2-7
TGCGCCAGCACCTTGTCGGGACGAGGTGTCAGCGAGCAGTACTTC
CASTLSGRGVSEQYF
>-|TRBV18|TRBD1|TRBJ2-2
TGTGCCAGCTCACCCCCGGGACAGGGGGGAACCGGGGAGCTGTTTTTT
CASSPPGQGGTGELFF
>-|TRBV6-1|TRBD2|TRBJ2-7
TGTGCCAGCAGTCTGGAGAGCGGGGGACGCGAGCAGTACTTC
CASSLESGGREQYF
>few|TRBV19|-|TRBJ2-3
TGTGCCAGTAGTATAGAATACACGGAAACGCAGTATTTT
CASSIEYTETQYF
>few|TRBV6-2/TRBV6-3|-|TRBJ2-7
TGTGCCAGCAGTTACCCGGGAGTGGGAATCTACGAGCAGTACTTC
CASSYPGVGIYEQYF
>few|TRBV28|-|TRBJ2-7
TGTGCCAGCAGTTTTGTCAGGGGCGACGAGCAGTACTTC
CASSFVRGDEQYF
>many|TRBV5-1|-|TRBJ2-2
TGCGCCAGCAGCTTGGTCCTCGGGGAGCTGTTTTTT
CASSLVLGELFF
>-|TRBV6-6|TRBD2|TRBJ2-2
TGTGCCAGCACCGATGGCGGGACTAGCGGTTTCAGGGCCGGGGAGCTGTTTTTT
CASTDGGTSGFRAGELFF
>-|TRBV20-1|-|TRBJ2-7
TGCAGTGCCGAGCCCCGGGACTCCACCTACGAGCAGTACTTC
CSAEPRDSTYEQYF
>few|TRBV6-2/TRBV6-3|-|TRBJ1-5
TGTGCCAGCAGTTACATCTGGGATCAGCCCCAGCATTTT
CASSYIWDQPQHF
>-|TRBV28|-|TRBJ2-6
TGTGCCAGCGGAGGGGGCGTATCTGGGGCCAACGTCCTGACTTTC
CASGGGVSGANVLTF
>few|TRBV2|TRBD2|TRBJ2-7
TGTGCCAGCAGTGATAGACTAGCGGGGGGGGACGAGCAGTACTTC
CASSDRLAGGDEQYF
>-|TRBV27|TRBD1|TRBJ2-7
TGTGCCAGCAGTTTGATACAGGGGGCCGAGCAGTACTTC
CASSLIQGAEQYF